Listed below are T cell receptor beta chains from one sample, sequenced in a study of blood T cell repertoires in COVID-19. Here immunoSEQ multiplex PCR was the method, and the copy in TCRdb shows in-frame clones only, minus some. The data hold some 250,000 clones, with 85% to 90% observed a single time. The sequenced material came from peripheral blood. The receptors derive from a woman between 40 and 50 years old who had recovered from COVID-19. The conserved cysteine and the conserved F or W are not part of the CDR3 here.

CDR3: ASSLAGGLAGVETQY
V: TRBV7-9
J: TRBJ2-5

CDR3: AISPRTSGSYEQY
V: TRBV10-3
J: TRBJ2-7

CDR3: ASSLGGADEKLF
V: TRBV7-2
J: TRBJ1-4

CDR3: ASSPTRGGPPYEQY
V: TRBV5-1
J: TRBJ2-7

CDR3: ASSTLGGGPHGYT
V: TRBV7-9
J: TRBJ1-2

CDR3: ASSPAPPAANQETQY
V: TRBV18
J: TRBJ2-5

CDR3: ASSLGGGSGYNEQF
V: TRBV5-5
J: TRBJ2-1

CDR3: SVEEGPPGGNEQF
V: TRBV29-1
J: TRBJ2-1

CDR3: ASSIRAGANVLT
V: TRBV6-2/TRBV6-3
J: TRBJ2-6

CDR3: ASSLAGRGRFEKLF
V: TRBV5-6
J: TRBJ1-4

CDR3: ASTPGGGNSPLH
V: TRBV6-5
J: TRBJ1-6

CDR3: ASSPRWTGGNTEAF
V: TRBV5-4
J: TRBJ1-1

CDR3: ASSPPGLAGGGQF
V: TRBV6-6
J: TRBJ2-1

CDR3: ATLPGGREAEAF
V: TRBV5-4
J: TRBJ1-1

CDR3: ASSIDRVETQY
V: TRBV19
J: TRBJ2-5

CDR3: ASSVTGVGANVLT
V: TRBV25-1
J: TRBJ2-6

CDR3: ATRGAVQETQY
V: TRBV19
J: TRBJ2-5

CDR3: ASSPPGQGMVTSGTIGTDTQY
V: TRBV18
J: TRBJ2-3

CDR3: SVEAWSTPFPT
V: TRBV29-1
J: TRBJ1-2

CDR3: ASSVAGAGTGELF
V: TRBV6-4
J: TRBJ2-2

CDR3: ATGGTRTRLDEQF
V: TRBV19
J: TRBJ2-1

CDR3: ASSPGGTQY
V: TRBV7-6
J: TRBJ2-5

CDR3: ASSISPPTSGKFYNEQF
V: TRBV19
J: TRBJ2-1

CDR3: SVEGGGETQY
V: TRBV29-1
J: TRBJ2-5

CDR3: ASSVAPAGGGDTQY
V: TRBV9
J: TRBJ2-3

CDR3: ASSLSGVGQPQH
V: TRBV5-4
J: TRBJ1-5

CDR3: ASSSSLAGVHETQY
V: TRBV6-5
J: TRBJ2-5

CDR3: ASSGRQGVGELF
V: TRBV4-3
J: TRBJ2-2

CDR3: ASTKAGGNYGYT
V: TRBV9
J: TRBJ1-2

CDR3: ASSLSSSWLASADTQY
V: TRBV27
J: TRBJ2-3

CDR3: ASSPRGLAIRYNEQF
V: TRBV7-8
J: TRBJ2-1

CDR3: ASSFSGTGPYEQY
V: TRBV7-2
J: TRBJ2-7

CDR3: ASSLEGVRGGNSPLH
V: TRBV5-6
J: TRBJ1-6

CDR3: ASSPGLAGGNTGELF
V: TRBV5-4
J: TRBJ2-2

CDR3: ASSASGRPPYEQY
V: TRBV5-6
J: TRBJ2-7

CDR3: ASSPRTGGAITGELF
V: TRBV11-2
J: TRBJ2-2

CDR3: ASSPGLASNNEQF
V: TRBV11-2
J: TRBJ2-1

CDR3: ASSQSGATYNEQF
V: TRBV4-3
J: TRBJ2-1

CDR3: ASSPRGMAVTYEQY
V: TRBV7-8
J: TRBJ2-7

CDR3: ASSIAPSGRARWYEQY
V: TRBV19
J: TRBJ2-7

CDR3: ASTSPGRSYEQY
V: TRBV7-9
J: TRBJ2-7

CDR3: SASAGRDEKLF
V: TRBV20-1
J: TRBJ1-4

CDR3: ASSRTGGTRYEAF
V: TRBV6-5
J: TRBJ1-1

CDR3: AIRGTASMNTEAF
V: TRBV10-3
J: TRBJ1-1

CDR3: ASSQDPRGQY
V: TRBV14
J: TRBJ2-7

CDR3: ASSRDRNYNEQF
V: TRBV6-5
J: TRBJ2-1

CDR3: ASSATSGRITGWETQY
V: TRBV5-4
J: TRBJ2-5

CDR3: ASQRAGWGTDTQY
V: TRBV7-9
J: TRBJ2-3

CDR3: ASSDPGTGRTGYT
V: TRBV10-2
J: TRBJ1-2

CDR3: ASSLGGSGRAMNEQF
V: TRBV7-6
J: TRBJ2-1

CDR3: ASSPGQGAQRETQY
V: TRBV19
J: TRBJ2-5

CDR3: ASSPQEGFYGYT
V: TRBV5-1
J: TRBJ1-2

CDR3: SVGQGSPGYGYT
V: TRBV29-1
J: TRBJ1-2

CDR3: AWSVVNDYYEQY
V: TRBV30
J: TRBJ2-7

CDR3: ASSEVRTSGYYEQY
V: TRBV2
J: TRBJ2-7

CDR3: SVTPGQGYEQY
V: TRBV29-1
J: TRBJ2-7

CDR3: ASSQVPRASSYEQY
V: TRBV4-1
J: TRBJ2-7

CDR3: ASSPETGNTEAF
V: TRBV5-1
J: TRBJ1-1

CDR3: ASSHASGASYNEQF
V: TRBV11-3
J: TRBJ2-1

CDR3: ASSPGRGGTYEQY
V: TRBV11-2
J: TRBJ2-7